What follows are 10 T cell receptor beta chains derived from one specimen sequenced in a study of blood T cell repertoires in COVID-19. Measured with immunoSEQ multiplex PCR; TCRdb has only the in-frame clones, and not every one. Of roughly 42,000 clones in the sample, roughly 92% were seen once. What was sequenced was peripheral blood. Every receptor here comes from a man aged 45-65 years with COVID-19, enrolled during active disease.

This chain joins TRBV6-5 and TRBJ2-1, with TRBD2 matching 9 bases. The CDR3 is 14 residues long. The trim removed 6 bases at V and 3 bases at J, leaving 3 bases unmatched. The germline CDR1 and CDR2 sequences are MNHEY and SVGAGI. CDR3 region: CASSVAGDYNEQFF. CDR3 sequence (DNA): TGTGCCAGCAGCGTAGCGGGAGACTACAATGAGCAGTTCTTC.

The chain uses TRBV9 and TRBJ1-5; 10 bases map to TRBD1. V trimming: 4 bases; J trimming: 5 bases; junction bases outside the gene matches: 3. Germline lookup yields CDR1 SGDLS and CDR2 YYNGEE. CDR3 length: 14 residues. CDR3 sequence (DNA): TGTGCCAGCAGCTTGACAGGGGGCGATCAGCCCCAGCATTTT. Encoded protein: CASSLTGGDQPQHF.

The chain has TRBV7-2 and TRBJ1-5, with TRBD1 identical over 8 bases. V trimming: 5 bases; J trimming: 7 bases; junction bases outside the gene matches: 4. Germline CDR1 and CDR2: SGHTA and FQGNSA. This CDR3 has 13 amino acids. DNA of the CDR3: TGTGCCAGCAGCCTGCAGGGGGCCCAGCCCCAGCATTTT. Translating gives CASSLQGAQPQHF.

J is TRBJ2-4 and V is TRBV2; 9 bases agree with TRBD2. The CDR3 has 15 amino acids. CDR1 is SNHLY, CDR2 FYNNEI, per germline. The trim removed 8 bases at V and 2 bases at J, leaving 7 bases unmatched. The CDR3 nucleotides read TGTGCCAGCGCTTTAGCGGGAGAACCCAAAAACATTCAGTACTTC. Its protein product is CASALAGEPKNIQYF.

The CDR3 reads CASSYSVGLISYEQYF. The CDR3 nucleotides are TGTGCCAGCAGTTATTCGGTGGGGCTCATCTCCTACGAGCAGTACTTC. V and J are TRBV6-2 or TRBV6-3 and TRBJ2-7; D may be TRBD1 (5 bases). The CDR3 consists of 16 residues. V lost 3 bases and J lost 0, with 15 bases in between. Germline-derived CDR1 and CDR2 are MNHEY and SVGEGT.

This chain joins TRBV19 and TRBJ1-4; weak D call: TRBD1 (5 bases). Germline CDR1 reads LNHDA; CDR2 reads SQIVND (reference sequence). V lost 3 bases, J lost 4 bases, and 15 bases lay in between. The CDR3 is 16 residues long. The CDR3 reads CASSIRPGTGNEKLFF. CDR3 in DNA: TGTGCCAGTAGTATCCGCCCCGGGACTGGTAATGAAAAACTGTTTTTT.

V and J are TRBV28 and TRBJ2-7; D possibly corresponds to TRBD1 (7 bases). The germline V gene has CDR1 MDHEN and CDR2 SYDVKM. This CDR3 is 15 amino acids long. The germline V and J ends were trimmed by 4 bases and 5 bases, with 18 bases remaining between them. The CDR3 nucleotides are TGTGCCAGCAGTTGGAGGGGGCGAGGCTCTGACGAGCAGTACTTC. Translated, it gives CASSWRGRGSDEQYF.

The V and J genes are TRBV5-6 and TRBJ2-7; D ambiguous. The V gene's germline CDR1 is SGHDT and CDR2 YYEEEE. The ends were cut back, 1 base at V and 4 bases at J, with 21 bases in the middle. CDR3 length: 17 amino acids. The CDR3 DNA reads TGTGCCAGCAGCTTGATGTTTATGGTTGCAGTGTCATACGAGCAGTACTTC. Translation: CASSLMFMVAVSYEQYF.

The chain combines TRBV6-4 with TRBJ2-2; 11 nucleotides align to TRBD2. J lost 6 bases, V lost 4 bases, and 4 bases had no gene match. CDR1 is MRHNA and CDR2 is SNTAGT in the germline V gene. CDR3 size: 15 residues. CDR3: CASSALAGVAGELFF. CDR3 coding DNA: TGTGCCAGCAGTGCACTAGCGGGAGTTGCCGGGGAGCTGTTTTTT.

J is TRBJ2-1 and V is TRBV5-3; TRBD2 aligns across 13 bases. TRBV5-3 is treated as an ORF (open reading frame) with a function not yet certain. The V segment lost 4 bases and the J segment 6 bases; nucleotides outside the gene matches: 10. The CDR3 consists of 17 residues. Here the CDR3 DNA reads TGTGCCAGAAGCCCGGTTGTGGGACTAGCGGGGTGCAATGAGCAGTTCTTC. Residues: CARSPVVGLAGCNEQFF.